Listed below are T cell receptor beta chains from one sample, sequenced in a study of cytomegalovirus exposure and HLA in healthy donors. Assay used: immunoSEQ multiplex PCR; TCRdb lists only in-frame clones, some missing. Of 100,000 to 120,000 clones listed, approximately 80% are singletons. Input material: PBMCs. The receptors here all came from a man under 40 in good health and CMV-seronegative. Each CDR3 is given with its conserved first and last residue. A D gene is named only where the DNA matches it firmly. A clone size is listed for some rows: how often the clone was seen (once, few, many), or a class if it is expanded.

cdr3_aa: CASSQSSGPPYEQYF
cdr3_nt: TGCGCCAGCAGCCAATCTAGCGGGCCACCCTACGAGCAGTACTTC
d_call: TRBD2
clone_size: -
v_call: TRBV5-1
j_call: TRBJ2-7

cdr3_aa: CASRWGRDSNQPQHF
cdr3_nt: TGTGCCAGCAGATGGGGGAGGGATAGCAATCAGCCCCAGCATTTT
d_call: -
clone_size: -
v_call: TRBV6-1
j_call: TRBJ1-5

cdr3_aa: CASSLETGFHNEQFF
cdr3_nt: TGTGCCAGCAGCTTAGAGACAGGGTTTCACAATGAGCAGTTCTTC
d_call: TRBD1
clone_size: few
v_call: TRBV7-2
j_call: TRBJ2-1

cdr3_aa: CASGDTPTWGRNTIYF
cdr3_nt: TGTGCCAGCGGAGACACGCCGACATGGGGGCGAAACACCATATATTTT
d_call: -
clone_size: few
v_call: TRBV6-6
j_call: TRBJ1-3

cdr3_aa: CASSVGRERTDTQYF
cdr3_nt: TGTGCCAGCAGCGTAGGGCGGGAGAGGACAGATACGCAGTATTTT
d_call: TRBD2
clone_size: -
v_call: TRBV9
j_call: TRBJ2-3

cdr3_aa: CASSVEGTSYNEQFF
cdr3_nt: TGTGCCAGCAGCGTAGAGGGGACTAGTTACAATGAGCAGTTCTTC
d_call: TRBD2
clone_size: -
v_call: TRBV9
j_call: TRBJ2-1

cdr3_aa: CASLRDTAVTF
cdr3_nt: TGTGCCAGCCTCCGGGATACGGCCGTCACCTTC
d_call: -
clone_size: -
v_call: TRBV28
j_call: TRBJ1-2

cdr3_aa: CASSLFYKGPMNTEAFF
cdr3_nt: TGTGCCAGCAGCCTCTTTTATAAGGGGCCCATGAACACTGAAGCTTTCTTT
d_call: -
clone_size: -
v_call: TRBV5-6
j_call: TRBJ1-1

cdr3_aa: CASSLTSTDTQYF
cdr3_nt: TGTGCCAGCTCACTGACAAGCACAGATACGCAGTATTTT
d_call: -
clone_size: -
v_call: TRBV18
j_call: TRBJ2-3

cdr3_aa: CASSRQGPTDTQYF
cdr3_nt: TGTGCCAGCAGCCGACAGGGGCCGACAGATACGCAGTATTTT
d_call: TRBD1
clone_size: -
v_call: TRBV7-9
j_call: TRBJ2-3

cdr3_aa: CASSFRASGSRGPVLNSRYEQYF
cdr3_nt: TGTGCCAGCAGTTTTCGAGCTAGCGGGAGTAGGGGCCCGGTCCTTAATTCGAGATACGAGCAGTACTTC
d_call: TRBD2
clone_size: -
v_call: TRBV27
j_call: TRBJ2-7

cdr3_aa: CATSRGGQGGTEAFF
cdr3_nt: TGTGCCACCAGCAGAGGGGGACAGGGGGGGACTGAAGCTTTCTTT
d_call: TRBD1
clone_size: once
v_call: TRBV15
j_call: TRBJ1-1

cdr3_aa: CASSPNRLIRQGDTEAFF
cdr3_nt: TGTGCCAGCAGCCCCAACCGCCTCATACGACAGGGAGACACTGAAGCTTTCTTT
d_call: TRBD1
clone_size: few
v_call: TRBV13
j_call: TRBJ1-1

cdr3_aa: CASSSRGGRSSNQPQHF
cdr3_nt: TGTGCCAGCAGTTCCAGAGGGGGCAGAAGTAGCAATCAGCCCCAGCATTTT
d_call: TRBD1
clone_size: -
v_call: TRBV27
j_call: TRBJ1-5

cdr3_aa: CASMEGLYEQYF
cdr3_nt: TGTGCCAGCATGGAGGGGTTGTACGAGCAGTACTTC
d_call: -
clone_size: few
v_call: TRBV2
j_call: TRBJ2-7

cdr3_aa: CASSPEGVGNSPLHF
cdr3_nt: TGTGCCAGCAGCCCCGAGGGAGTGGGCAATTCACCCCTCCACTTT
d_call: -
clone_size: -
v_call: TRBV9
j_call: TRBJ1-6

cdr3_aa: CSVEDEDAGELFF
cdr3_nt: TGCAGCGTTGAAGATGAGGATGCCGGGGAGCTGTTTTTT
d_call: -
clone_size: -
v_call: TRBV29-1
j_call: TRBJ2-2

cdr3_aa: CASGQQGTLYEQYF
cdr3_nt: TGTGCCAGCGGTCAACAGGGAACGCTTTACGAGCAGTACTTC
d_call: -
clone_size: -
v_call: TRBV7-9
j_call: TRBJ2-7

cdr3_aa: CASSPQSHINTGELFF
cdr3_nt: TGTGCCAGCTCACCACAAAGCCATATTAACACCGGGGAGCTGTTTTTT
d_call: -
clone_size: -
v_call: TRBV18
j_call: TRBJ2-2

cdr3_aa: CASSWAQGLSGNTIYF
cdr3_nt: TGCGCCAGCAGTTGGGCTCAGGGTTTATCTGGAAACACCATATATTTT
d_call: -
clone_size: -
v_call: TRBV5-1
j_call: TRBJ1-3

cdr3_aa: CASSQAPRGTTDTQYF
cdr3_nt: TGCGCCAGCAGCCAAGCCCCCAGGGGGACCACAGATACGCAGTATTTT
d_call: TRBD1
clone_size: -
v_call: TRBV4-3
j_call: TRBJ2-3

cdr3_aa: CASQDKQYQETQYF
cdr3_nt: TGTGCCAGCCAGGACAAGCAGTACCAAGAGACCCAGTACTTC
d_call: -
clone_size: -
v_call: TRBV25-1
j_call: TRBJ2-5

cdr3_aa: CAISGAVSPGVTDTQYF
cdr3_nt: TGTGCCATCAGTGGGGCGGTCTCCCCGGGGGTCACAGATACGCAGTATTTT
d_call: -
clone_size: -
v_call: TRBV10-3
j_call: TRBJ2-3

cdr3_aa: CASIPALNQPQHF
cdr3_nt: TGTGCCAGCATCCCAGCGCTCAATCAGCCCCAGCATTTT
d_call: -
clone_size: -
v_call: TRBV28
j_call: TRBJ1-5

cdr3_aa: CASSRGTGRIYEQYF
cdr3_nt: TGCGCCAGCAGCCGGGGGACAGGGCGTATCTACGAGCAGTACTTC
d_call: TRBD1
clone_size: -
v_call: TRBV4-3
j_call: TRBJ2-7

cdr3_aa: CAGQRNPLSTDTQYF
cdr3_nt: TGTGCCGGCCAGCGGAACCCGCTTAGCACAGATACGCAGTATTTT
d_call: -
clone_size: -
v_call: TRBV2
j_call: TRBJ2-3

cdr3_aa: CASSLTGTGVYEQFF
cdr3_nt: TGCGCCAGCAGCTTAACCGGGACAGGGGTCTATGAGCAGTTCTTC
d_call: TRBD1
clone_size: -
v_call: TRBV5-1
j_call: TRBJ2-1

cdr3_aa: CASRLDRGQGYGYTF
cdr3_nt: TGTGCCAGCAGACTCGACAGGGGGCAGGGCTATGGCTACACCTTC
d_call: TRBD1
clone_size: once
v_call: TRBV6-5
j_call: TRBJ1-2

cdr3_aa: CASSLVPGGIEKLFF
cdr3_nt: TGTGCCAGCAGCTTGGTCCCAGGGGGTATTGAAAAACTGTTTTTT
d_call: TRBD1
clone_size: -
v_call: TRBV5-5
j_call: TRBJ1-4

cdr3_aa: CARSLRQAGNEQFF
cdr3_nt: TGTGCCAGAAGCTTGAGGCAGGCTGGGAATGAGCAGTTCTTC
d_call: -
clone_size: -
v_call: TRBV5-3
j_call: TRBJ2-1

cdr3_aa: CASSQDLGTGGNEQYF
cdr3_nt: TGCGCCAGCAGCCAAGATCTTGGGACAGGGGGCAACGAGCAGTACTTC
d_call: TRBD1
clone_size: -
v_call: TRBV4-3
j_call: TRBJ2-7

cdr3_aa: CASSQDWASGSSYEQYF
cdr3_nt: TGTGCCAGCAGCCAAGATTGGGCTAGCGGGAGCTCCTACGAGCAGTACTTC
d_call: TRBD2
clone_size: -
v_call: TRBV14
j_call: TRBJ2-7

cdr3_aa: CASSLTGANEKLFF
cdr3_nt: TGTGCCAGCAGCTTGACAGGAGCTAATGAAAAACTGTTTTTT
d_call: -
clone_size: -
v_call: TRBV7-8
j_call: TRBJ1-4